A selection of T cell receptor beta chains follows, all from one sample in a study of cytomegalovirus exposure and HLA in healthy donors. Using immunoSEQ multiplex PCR, the repertoire was profiled, and TCRdb retains in-frame clones only, with some absent. The sample contains tens of thousands of clones, around 70% of which appear only once. Input material: PBMCs. Receptors originate from a woman between 50 and 59 years old in good health and CMV-seropositive. The CDR3 runs from the conserved cysteine through the conserved F or W. The order of the fields is D gene, J gene, V gene, clone size, CDR3 DNA, CDR3 protein. D genes are given only for firm matches. Rows may omit the clone size; those that give it use once, few, many or a size class.

.,TRBJ1-5,TRBV2,.,TGTGCCAGCGCTGCGGGGGTCGGTCAGCCCCAGCATTTT,CASAAGVGQPQHF
.,TRBJ1-4,TRBV7-9,.,TGTGCCAGCAGCTTGGTACAGACGGGAGAAAAACTGTTTTTT,CASSLVQTGEKLFF
.,TRBJ2-7,TRBV12-5,.,TGTGCTAGTGGCCAGGGGGGAGTGGGGTACGAGCAGTACTTC,CASGQGGVGYEQYF
TRBD2,TRBJ2-7,TRBV5-4,.,TGTGCCAGCAGCTTGGGGCTAGCGGGGTGGGGGGAATACGAGCAGTACTTC,CASSLGLAGWGEYEQYF
.,TRBJ2-2,TRBV6-5,.,TGTGCCAGCAGTAGGACAAGGCGGGACGGGGAGCTGTTTTTT,CASSRTRRDGELFF
TRBD1,TRBJ2-7,TRBV6-6,.,TGTGCCAGCAGTTACTCCCACAGGGGACCCAACGAGCAGTACTTC,CASSYSHRGPNEQYF
TRBD1,TRBJ2-7,TRBV5-4,.,TGTGCCAGCAGCGGGGACAGGGGAAGAGGCGAGCAGTACTTC,CASSGDRGRGEQYF
.,TRBJ1-5,TRBV5-8,few,TGTGCCAGCAGCTGGCCAGGGGCGAATTTAACGCCCCAGCATTTT,CASSWPGANLTPQHF
.,TRBJ2-1,TRBV7-3,.,TGTGCCAGCAGCTTAGCGGAGTACAATGAGCAGTTCTTC,CASSLAEYNEQFF
.,TRBJ2-2,TRBV27,.,TGTGCCAGCAGTTTTTGGCAGGCATCCGGGGAGCTGTTTTTT,CASSFWQASGELFF
.,TRBJ2-7,TRBV5-1,.,TGCGCCAGCAGCTCGGGAGTCTATGACTCCTACGAGCAGTACTTC,CASSSGVYDSYEQYF
.,TRBJ2-1,TRBV6-5,.,TGTGCCAGCTCCGGGGTAGACAATGAGCAGTTCTTC,CASSGVDNEQFF
TRBD2,TRBJ2-3,TRBV7-9,.,TGTTCCAGCAGCTTAGGAGCGGGAGGTGGCACAGATACGCAGTATTTT,CSSSLGAGGGTDTQYF
TRBD2,TRBJ2-7,TRBV7-2,.,TGTGCCAGCAGCTCTTCAGAACTAGCGGGAGGGCTCGGCGAGCAGTACTTC,CASSSSELAGGLGEQYF
.,TRBJ2-3,TRBV30,.,TGTGCCTGGTCCCTCAACACCGGGGAGACAGATACGCAGTATTTT,CAWSLNTGETDTQYF
.,TRBJ2-7,TRBV7-2,.,TGTGCCAGCACCTTAGAGACTCCTCCCTACGAGCAGTACTTC,CASTLETPPYEQYF
TRBD1,TRBJ1-6,TRBV2,.,TGTGCCAGCAAGGGGACCCGACAGGGAGAAGAATCACCCCTCCACTTT,CASKGTRQGEESPLHF
.,TRBJ1-2,TRBV28,few,TGTGCCAGCACCAAGATCCCTCACAGGGACTATGGCTACACCTTC,CASTKIPHRDYGYTF
TRBD2,TRBJ2-1,TRBV19,.,TGTGCCAGTAGTATGACTAGCGGGAGTTACAATGAGCAGTTCTTC,CASSMTSGSYNEQFF
.,TRBJ2-5,TRBV14,.,TGTGCCAGCAGCCAGGGCCGCTATGAGACCCAGTACTTC,CASSQGRYETQYF
TRBD2,TRBJ2-3,TRBV9,.,TGTGCCAGCACGGTAGCGGGAGAATCTGTAGCGGATACGCAGTATTTT,CASTVAGESVADTQYF
TRBD2,TRBJ2-5,TRBV19,.,TGTGCCAGTAGTATTGTGCGGGGGGAACCCCAAGAGACCCAGTACTTC,CASSIVRGEPQETQYF
TRBD1,TRBJ2-2,TRBV10-3,.,TGTGCCATCAGGGGACAGGGTCACACCGGGGAGCTGTTTTTT,CAIRGQGHTGELFF
.,TRBJ2-7,TRBV9,.,TGTGCCAGCAACTCAGGAATTGGGGAGCAGTACTTC,CASNSGIGEQYF
.,TRBJ2-5,TRBV27,.,TGTGCCAGCAGCAGGATAGGGGCCCAAGAGACCCAGTACTTC,CASSRIGAQETQYF
.,TRBJ1-3,TRBV2,.,TGTGCCAGCAGTTCGACAGGACAGCTTGCTGGAAACACCATATATTTT,CASSSTGQLAGNTIYF
TRBD1,TRBJ2-1,TRBV6-1,.,TGTGCCAGCAGTGAGAACAGGGGGACAAGGAATGAGCAGTTCTTC,CASSENRGTRNEQFF
.,TRBJ1-3,TRBV11-2,few,TGTGCCAGCAGCTCCCTGGGGGGGCCGTCTGGAAACACCATATATTTT,CASSSLGGPSGNTIYF
.,TRBJ2-1,TRBV5-8,.,TGTGCCAGCAGCTCCCTAACAGGGAATGAGCAGTTCTTC,CASSSLTGNEQFF
.,TRBJ1-1,TRBV5-1,.,TGCGCCAGCAGCCTTGGACAGAGGAACACTGAAGCTTTCTTT,CASSLGQRNTEAFF
.,TRBJ2-3,TRBV28,.,TGTGCCAGCAGTTCGCAGGTGGATACGCAGTATTTT,CASSSQVDTQYF
TRBD2,TRBJ2-3,TRBV5-4,.,TGTGCCAGCAGCTTGGGCGGGAGGGTCGCAGATACGCAGTATTTT,CASSLGGRVADTQYF
TRBD1,TRBJ1-4,TRBV28,.,TGTGCCAGCAGTTTCCAAGACAGGGAGAGACTGTTTTTT,CASSFQDRERLFF
TRBD1,TRBJ1-5,TRBV28,few,TGTGCCAGCAGTTTAATGGCAGGGGGCCTTCAGCCCCAGCATTTT,CASSLMAGGLQPQHF
TRBD1,TRBJ1-6,TRBV10-3,few,TGTGCCATCAGTGAGTCCGGACAGGGAATCGGTAATTCACCCCTCCACTTT,CAISESGQGIGNSPLHF
TRBD1,TRBJ2-7,TRBV27,few,TGTGCCAGCAGTTCCCCATCAAAACAGGGGGCGCTTTCCGAGCAGTACTTC,CASSSPSKQGALSEQYF
.,TRBJ2-2,TRBV9,.,TGTGCCAGCAGCGCCTCGGGACATTACACCGGGGAGCTGTTTTTT,CASSASGHYTGELFF
TRBD1,TRBJ2-3,TRBV5-1,.,TGCGCCAGCAGCTCGGGACAGTCCCCCACAGATACGCAGTATTTT,CASSSGQSPTDTQYF
.,TRBJ1-3,TRBV11-2,.,TGTGCCAGCAGCTTACAAGTTAGCTCTGGAAACACCATATATTTT,CASSLQVSSGNTIYF
.,TRBJ2-1,TRBV9,.,TGTGCCAGCAGCGTTGGCGGCCTATACAATGAGCAGTTCTTC,CASSVGGLYNEQFF
.,TRBJ1-2,TRBV9,.,TGTGCCAGCAGCGTAGTGGGGGGTGGCTACACCTTC,CASSVVGGGYTF
TRBD2,TRBJ2-3,TRBV2,.,TGTGCCAGCAGCCCAAGGGCGGGAGTCATTGATACGCAGTATTTT,CASSPRAGVIDTQYF
.,TRBJ2-5,TRBV7-9,.,TGTGCCAGCAGCTTAGTTGGGGCAGGCGGCGGGATAATAGAGACCCAGTACTTC,CASSLVGAGGGIIETQYF
.,TRBJ1-5,TRBV7-6,.,TGTGCCAGCAGCCGGACAGCATATAGCAATCAGCCCCAGCATTTT,CASSRTAYSNQPQHF
TRBD2,TRBJ2-7,TRBV18,.,TGTGCCAGCTCACCACTCGAATCGCTAGCGGGAGGGGAGCAGTACTTC,CASSPLESLAGGEQYF
TRBD1,TRBJ2-1,TRBV18,.,TGTGCCAGCTCACCACTAGGGACAGGGGTCTACAATGAGCAGTTCTTC,CASSPLGTGVYNEQFF
.,TRBJ2-5,TRBV29-1,.,TGCAGCGTTGAAGATGGGGGGGCACCCGGCGAGACCCAGTACTTC,CSVEDGGAPGETQYF
.,TRBJ1-2,TRBV7-2,.,TGTGCCAGCAGCTTTCTATTTGGGGGGGCGGGGGGCTACACCTTC,CASSFLFGGAGGYTF
.,TRBJ1-1,TRBV6-1,.,TGTGCCAGCAACCGGGGAGGTGGGACTGAAGCTTTCTTT,CASNRGGGTEAFF
.,TRBJ2-3,TRBV7-2,.,TGTGCCAGCAGCTTAGCGGGCAGGGGAGGCACAGATACGCAGTATTTT,CASSLAGRGGTDTQYF
TRBD1,TRBJ2-7,TRBV27,.,TGTGCCAGCAGTTTATCGGCACAGGGGACCTACGAGCAGTACTTC,CASSLSAQGTYEQYF
.,TRBJ1-6,TRBV20-1,.,TGCAGTGCTATCCGGGGTTCACCCCTCCACTTT,CSAIRGSPLHF